Presented here are 9 T cell receptor beta chains from one specimen sequenced in a study of memory CD4+ T cells and cytomegalovirus serostatus. Single viable CD3+CD4+CD8-CD45RO+ cells were sorted as the memory CD4+ T cells. Repertoires were generated with immunoSEQ multiplex PCR, while TCRdb's copy carries only in-frame clones and drops some. Of about 48,000 clones in the sample, about three quarters were seen once. The sequenced material came from memory CD4+ T cells from blood. Every receptor here comes from an adult in good health and CMV-seronegative.

The CDR3 is CASSRVTEGGGEKLFF. The CDR3 region has the DNA TGTGCCAGCAGCAGAGTTACGGAGGGAGGAGGTGAAAAACTGTTTTTT. V usage is TRBV4-2 and J usage is TRBJ1-4; D remains unclear. V dropped 5 bases and J dropped 7 bases, with 20 bases sitting between them. CDR3 size: 16 residues. Germline CDR1 and CDR2: LGHNA and YNFKEQ.

There are a few counts of this clone. The chain joins TRBV27 to TRBJ2-1, with 8 bases matching TRBD1. V dropped 4 bases and J dropped 6; count of bases not matched to a gene: 11. The CDR3 extends over 16 amino acids. Germline CDR1 reads MNHEY; CDR2 reads SMNVEV (reference sequence). As DNA, the CDR3 is TGTGCCAGCAGTTCCCATTCACGTGGACAGGGCAATGAGCAGTTCTTC. Amino acid sequence: CASSSHSRGQGNEQFF.

V is TRBV28 and J is TRBJ2-1; D ambiguous. There are 11 residues in the CDR3. The V and J ends lost 5 bases and 7 bases respectively, with 6 bases between them. Per germline, CDR1 MDHEN and CDR2 SYDVKM. CDR3 DNA sequence: TGTGCCAGCAGTAGGATTAATGAGCAGTTCTTC. This sequence encodes CASSRINEQFF.

V usage is TRBV2 and J usage is TRBJ2-3; possible D gene TRBD2, 5 bases. This CDR3 has 13 residues. Germline V gives CDR1 SNHLY, CDR2 FYNNEI. Trimming pared 8 bases from V and 2 bases from J, leaving 11 bases between. This CDR3 reads CASSDYVTDTQYF. The CDR3 bases are TGTGCCAGCTCTGACTATGTCACAGATACGCAGTATTTT.

The chain has TRBV11-2 and TRBJ2-3; D uncertain. Germline assignment: CDR1 SGHAT and CDR2 FQNNGV. Trimming removed 5 bases at V and 6 bases at J, with 15 bases between. This CDR3 region has 14 residues. The CDR3 DNA follows: TGTGCCAGCAGCGCTCGGACGCTCGCTGATACGCAGTATTTT. This sequence encodes CASSARTLADTQYF.

V gene TRBV9 combines with J gene TRBJ2-5; perhaps TRBD1 as D (6 bases). The CDR3 is 13 residues long. V was trimmed by 3 bases and J by 3 bases, leaving 9 bases between them. The germline CDR1 and CDR2 sequences are SGDLS and YYNGEE. This CDR3 is CASSGGLKETQYF. The CDR3 region has the DNA TGTGCCAGCAGCGGGGGGCTAAAAGAGACCCAGTACTTC.

The chain carries TRBV30 and TRBJ1-5; D perhaps matches TRBD1 (5 bases). V was trimmed by 3 bases and J by 2 bases, leaving 11 bases between them. CDR1 GTSNPN and CDR2 SVGIG come from the germline V gene (reference sequence). This CDR3 spans 14 amino acids. The CDR3 reads CAWSQGNGNQPQHF. The CDR3 DNA reads TGTGCCTGGAGCCAGGGAAATGGCAATCAGCCCCAGCATTTT.

This clone was recorded a few times. The genes are TRBV28 and TRBJ1-4, with D perhaps TRBD1 (6 bases). Germline V gene data show CDR1 as MDHEN and CDR2 as SYDVKM. The V gene lost 6 bases and the J gene lost 8 bases, with 16 bases spanning the gap. The CDR3 has 14 residues. CDR3 protein: CASSPGDGGEKLFF. In DNA form, the CDR3 reads TGTGCCAGCAGCCCAGGGGATGGGGGGGAAAAACTGTTTTTT.

A remark on this clone: Distinct nucleotide sequences in the sample also encode this CDR3. V is TRBV20-1 and J is TRBJ2-5; D not resolved. Germline CDR1 DFQATT, CDR2 SNEGSKA (reference sequence). The CDR3 loop spans 11 amino acids. Deletions cut 1 base from V and 2 bases from J, with 2 bases between. CDR3 bases: TGCAGTGCTAGAGTTCAAGAGACCCAGTACTTC. Protein product: CSARVQETQYF.